These 16 T cell receptor beta chains share one sample of origin, sequenced in a study of shared clonotypes between healthy human individuals. The repertoire was sequenced with immunoSEQ multiplex PCR; TCRdb's copy has only in-frame clones and lacks some. The sample lists some 2.3 million clones; more than 85% were seen once. Sequencing was performed on naive CD4+ T cells from PBMCs. Subset given: CD45RA+ positively selected. These receptors originate from a man younger than 35 in good health. Some clones in this sample may be carry-over from other donors' samples.

With regard to this clone: Other nucleotide sequences from this sample produce the same CDR3. V and J are TRBV5-1 and TRBJ2-5, with a weak D call TRBD1 (5 bases). The V end lost 0 bases, the J end lost 5 bases, and 17 bases lay between the germline ends. Germline V CDR1 and CDR2: SGHRS, YFSETQ. The CDR3 contains 16 residues. In DNA, the CDR3 is TGCGCCAGCAGCTTGGAGGGTGGCAGGGCCGGGGAGACCCAGTACTTC. It specifies CASSLEGGRAGETQYF.

This clone showed up just once. CDR3 in amino acids: CASSSGRTSENEQFF. In DNA, the CDR3 is TGTGCCAGTTCTAGCGGGAGGACCAGCGAAAATGAGCAGTTCTTC. V is TRBV19 and J is TRBJ2-1, with TRBD2 identical over 11 bases. Germline assignment: CDR1 LNHDA and CDR2 SQIVND (reference sequence). The trim removed 8 bases at V and 7 bases at J, leaving 10 bases unmatched. The CDR3 consists of 15 residues.

This clone was recorded only once. The chain couples TRBV18 to TRBJ2-1, with a tentative D call TRBD1 (5 bases). CDR1 is KGHSH, CDR2 LQKENI, per germline. V lost 4 bases and J lost 0, with 7 bases in between. This CDR3 is built from 14 residues. In nucleotides, the CDR3 is TGTGCCAGCTCACGGCAGGGCTCCTACAATGAGCAGTTCTTC. This sequence encodes CASSRQGSYNEQFF.

The chain couples TRBV21-1 to TRBJ1-1. TRBV21-1 has pseudogene status. This CDR3 has 17 amino acids. The CDR3 DNA reads as TGTGCCAGCAGCGCCCGGCCAGGACGGAATCGGAACACTGAAGCTTTCTTT. Its protein product is CASSARPGRNRNTEAFF.

The rearrangement uses TRBV18 and TRBJ1-2, with D possibly being TRBD1 (5 bases). With 4 bases removed from V and 2 bases from J, the gap between germline ends came to 11 bases. Germline V CDR1 and CDR2: KGHSH, LQKENI. The CDR3 consists of 14 residues. CDR3 bases: TGTGCCAGCTCACAGGCGACAGCGAACTATGGCTACACCTTC. Its protein product is CASSQATANYGYTF.

The chain has TRBV29-1 and TRBJ2-1; perhaps TRBD1 as D (6 bases). The germline V gene has CDR1 SQVTM and CDR2 ANQGSEA. The germline V and J ends were trimmed by 4 bases and 9 bases, with 10 bases remaining between them. The CDR3 runs to 11 residues. CDR3 amino acids: CSVVGTTEQFF. CDR3 DNA: TGCAGCGTTGTTGGGACAACTGAGCAGTTCTTC.

The genes are TRBV15 and TRBJ2-7; D call uncertain. Trimming pared 0 bases from V and 2 bases from J, leaving 11 bases between. Germline assignment: CDR1 LNHNV and CDR2 YYDKDF (reference sequence). The CDR3 spans 15 residues. CDR3 loop: CATSRDVGVPYEQYF. As DNA, the CDR3 is TGTGCCACCAGCAGAGATGTAGGCGTTCCCTACGAGCAGTACTTC.

This chain uses TRBV11-2 with TRBJ2-5, with 15 bases fitting TRBD2. Germline CDR1 SGHAT, CDR2 FQNNGV. The CDR3 extends over 17 amino acids. Trimming took 5 bases from V and 5 from J; bases not matched to a gene: 9. This CDR3 is CASSGRTSGRAAETQYF. The CDR3 nucleotides are TGTGCCAGCAGCGGACGGACTAGCGGGAGGGCCGCGGAGACCCAGTACTTC.

This clone came up once. This chain joins TRBV7-9 and TRBJ2-1; D perhaps matches TRBD1 (5 bases). Germline lookup yields CDR1 SEHNR and CDR2 FQNEAQ (reference sequence). This CDR3 spans 17 amino acids. Trimming stripped 1 base from V and 0 bases from J, with 13 bases between. The CDR3 DNA follows: TGTGCCAGCAGCTTAGAGCCGACAGCCAGCTCCTACAATGAGCAGTTCTTC. Amino acid sequence: CASSLEPTASSYNEQFF.

This chain joins TRBV28 and TRBJ2-2; D not resolved. V lost 5 bases to trimming and J lost 4 bases, with 11 bases between them. CDR1 and CDR2 from the germline V gene are MDHEN and SYDVKM. This CDR3 spans 14 amino acids. For the CDR3, the DNA is TGTGCCAGCAGTCCCGATATCTTCACCGGGGAGCTGTTTTTT. It is translated as CASSPDIFTGELFF.

In its sample, this clone was seen once. The CDR3 bases are TGTGCCAGCAGCCTGGACAGGCGGGATGGCTACACCTTC. This translates into CASSLDRRDGYTF. The chain carries TRBV7-3 and TRBJ1-2, with TRBD1 matching 7 bases. Germline CDR1 and CDR2: SGHTA and FQGTGA. This CDR3 has 13 amino acids. The V and J ends lost 5 bases and 6 bases, in that order; junction bases with no gene match: 6.

V is TRBV7-2 and J is TRBJ1-3, with a weak D call TRBD1 (5 bases). The V gene's germline CDR1 is SGHTA and CDR2 FQGNSA. The V and J ends lost 5 bases and 4 bases respectively, with 12 bases between them. This CDR3 is 14 amino acids long. CDR3 in amino acids: CASSPRDGGNTIYF. DNA for the CDR3: TGTGCCAGCAGCCCCAGGGACGGCGGAAACACCATATATTTT.

The DNA of the CDR3 is TGTGCCAGCAGATACGACAGGGGGACCGGCGAGCAGTACTTC. Translated: CASRYDRGTGEQYF. The J gene is TRBJ2-7, the V gene TRBV7-2; 9 nucleotides agree with TRBD1. Germline V gives CDR1 SGHTA, CDR2 FQGNSA. The CDR3 is 14 amino acids. With 6 bases clipped from V and 6 bases from J, the junction kept 9 bases outside the gene matches.

This clone showed up just once. The chain uses TRBV28 and TRBJ1-1; D may be TRBD1 (6 bases). The CDR3 length is 15 residues. V was clipped by 5 bases and J by 2 bases, with 15 bases between them. Germline V gene data show CDR1 as MDHEN and CDR2 as SYDVKM. The CDR3 DNA is TGTGCCAGCAGTACCCCAGGGGTAGTAAACACTGAAGCTTTCTTT. This codes for CASSTPGVVNTEAFF.

V usage is TRBV7-2 and J usage is TRBJ2-7; 10 bases align to TRBD1. The CDR3 spans 15 residues. J gave up 2 bases and V 1 base, and 2 bases lay outside the gene matches. The germline V gene encodes CDR1 SGHTA and CDR2 FQGNSA. CDR3 nucleotide sequence: TGTGCCAGCAGCTTAGGGGACAGGGGAGCCTACGAGCAGTACTTC. It is translated as CASSLGDRGAYEQYF.

A remark on this clone: This sample also contains other DNA sequences that code for the same CDR3. CDR3 in DNA: TGTGCCAGCAGCCAAGGAAACTCGTACGAGCAGTACTTC. Translation: CASSQGNSYEQYF. The genes are TRBV14 and TRBJ2-7; no reliable D call. With 1 base removed from V and 4 bases from J, the gap between germline ends came to 8 bases. This CDR3 region has 13 residues. The germline V gene has CDR1 SGHDN and CDR2 FVKESK.